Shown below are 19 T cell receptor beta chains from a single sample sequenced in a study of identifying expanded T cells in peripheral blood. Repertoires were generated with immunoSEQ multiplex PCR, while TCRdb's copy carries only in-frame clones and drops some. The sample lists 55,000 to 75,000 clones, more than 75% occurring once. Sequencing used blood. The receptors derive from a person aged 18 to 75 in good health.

The CDR3, as DNA: TGTGCCAGCAGGCAACAGGGGGCGGTTTCGACCGGGGAGCTGTTTTTT. This translates into CASRQQGAVSTGELFF. This chain links TRBV27 with TRBJ2-2; 9 nucleotides match TRBD1. J was trimmed by 5 bases and V by 6 bases; bases with no gene match: 10. Germline V gene lookup returns CDR1 MNHEY and CDR2 SMNVEV (reference sequence). CDR3 length: 16 residues.

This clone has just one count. The CDR3 nucleotides are TGTGCCAGCGATCAGGGGAACAATGAGCAGTTCTTC. Protein product: CASDQGNNEQFF. This sequence joins TRBV28 and TRBJ2-1, with a possible D match to TRBD1 (6 bases). The CDR3 has 12 residues. Between the trimmed V and J ends, which lost 8 bases and 5 bases, there was a span of 10 bases. Germline V gene data show CDR1 as MDHEN and CDR2 as SYDVKM.

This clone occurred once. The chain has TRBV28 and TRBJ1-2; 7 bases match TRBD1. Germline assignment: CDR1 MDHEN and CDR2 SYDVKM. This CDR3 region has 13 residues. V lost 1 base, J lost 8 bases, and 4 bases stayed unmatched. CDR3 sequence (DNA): TGTGCCAGCAGTTTATTAGGACAGGTGGGCTACACCTTC. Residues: CASSLLGQVGYTF.

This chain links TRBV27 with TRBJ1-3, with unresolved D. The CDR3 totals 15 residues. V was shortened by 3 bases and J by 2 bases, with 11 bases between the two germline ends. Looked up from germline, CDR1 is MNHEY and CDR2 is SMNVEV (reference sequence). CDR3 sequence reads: CASSLTYPAGNTIYF. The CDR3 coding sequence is TGTGCCAGCAGTTTGACGTACCCCGCTGGAAACACCATATATTTT.

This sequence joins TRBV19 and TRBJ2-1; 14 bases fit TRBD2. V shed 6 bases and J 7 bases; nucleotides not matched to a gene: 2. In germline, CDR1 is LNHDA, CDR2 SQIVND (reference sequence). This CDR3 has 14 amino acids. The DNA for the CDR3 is TGTGCCAGTAGGGGACTAGCGGGAGTAAATGAGCAGTTCTTC. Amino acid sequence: CASRGLAGVNEQFF.

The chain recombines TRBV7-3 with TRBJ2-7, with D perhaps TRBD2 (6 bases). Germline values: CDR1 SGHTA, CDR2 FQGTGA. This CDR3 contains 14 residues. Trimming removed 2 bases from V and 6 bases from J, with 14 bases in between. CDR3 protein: CASSLGSPGSEQYF. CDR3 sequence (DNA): TGTGCCAGCAGCTTAGGGAGTCCCGGGAGCGAGCAGTACTTC.

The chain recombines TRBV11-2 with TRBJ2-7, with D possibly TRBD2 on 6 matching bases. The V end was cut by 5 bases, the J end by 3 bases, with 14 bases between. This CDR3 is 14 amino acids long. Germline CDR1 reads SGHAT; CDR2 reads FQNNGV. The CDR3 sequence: CASSPEGLNYEQYF. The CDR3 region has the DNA TGTGCCAGCAGCCCCGAGGGACTTAACTACGAGCAGTACTTC.

As DNA, the CDR3 is TGTGCCAGCAGCGTGACAGGTAACACCGGGGAGCTGTTTTTT. Residues: CASSVTGNTGELFF. The rearrangement links TRBV9 to TRBJ2-2; tentative D call: TRBD1 (6 bases). The CDR3 is 14 residues long. V lost 2 bases and J lost 2, with 7 bases in between. From germline, CDR1 is SGDLS and CDR2 YYNGEE.

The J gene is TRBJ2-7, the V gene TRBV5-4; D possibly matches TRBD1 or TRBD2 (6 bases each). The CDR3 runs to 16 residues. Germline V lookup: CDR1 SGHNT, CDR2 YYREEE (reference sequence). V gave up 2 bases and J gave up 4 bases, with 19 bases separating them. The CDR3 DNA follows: TGTGCCAGCAGCTTAGGGGGGCGGCCCGAGATTTACGAGCAGTACTTC. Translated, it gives CASSLGGRPEIYEQYF.

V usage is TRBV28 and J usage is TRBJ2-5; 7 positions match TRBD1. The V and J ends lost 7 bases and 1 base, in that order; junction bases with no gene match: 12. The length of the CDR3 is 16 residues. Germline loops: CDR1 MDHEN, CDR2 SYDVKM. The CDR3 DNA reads TGTGCCAGCACCCTGGGGGCAGGGGGAATCCAAGAGACCCAGTACTTC. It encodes CASTLGAGGIQETQYF.

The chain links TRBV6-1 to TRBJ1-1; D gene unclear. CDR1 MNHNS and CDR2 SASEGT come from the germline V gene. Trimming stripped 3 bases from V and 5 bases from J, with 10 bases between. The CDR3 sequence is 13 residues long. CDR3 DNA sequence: TGTGCCAGCAGTGACAATCTTGGTACTGAAGCTTTCTTT. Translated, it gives CASSDNLGTEAFF.

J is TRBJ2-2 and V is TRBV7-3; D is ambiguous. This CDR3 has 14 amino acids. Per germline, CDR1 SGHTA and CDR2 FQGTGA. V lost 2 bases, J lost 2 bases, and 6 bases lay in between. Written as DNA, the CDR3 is TGTGCCAGCAGCTTATTTGACAACACCGGGGAGCTGTTTTTT. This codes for CASSLFDNTGELFF.

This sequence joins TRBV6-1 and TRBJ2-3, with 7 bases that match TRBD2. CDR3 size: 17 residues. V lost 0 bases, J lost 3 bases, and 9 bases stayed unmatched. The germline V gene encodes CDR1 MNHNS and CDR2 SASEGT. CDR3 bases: TGTGCCAGCAGTGAAGCTAAGGGGAGGGGCGGGACAGATACGCAGTATTTT. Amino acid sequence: CASSEAKGRGGTDTQYF.

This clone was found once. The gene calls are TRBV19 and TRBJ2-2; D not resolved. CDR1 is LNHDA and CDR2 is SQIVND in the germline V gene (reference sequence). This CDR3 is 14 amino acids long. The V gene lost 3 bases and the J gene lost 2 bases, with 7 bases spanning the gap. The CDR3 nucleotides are TGTGCCAGTAGTATTATAAGTAACACCGGGGAGCTGTTTTTT. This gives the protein CASSIISNTGELFF.

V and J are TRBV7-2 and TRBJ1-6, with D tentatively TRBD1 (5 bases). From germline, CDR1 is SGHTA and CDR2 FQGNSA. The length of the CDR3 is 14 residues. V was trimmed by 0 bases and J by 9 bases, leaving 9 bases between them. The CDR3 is CASSLAQAPSPLHF. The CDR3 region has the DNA TGTGCCAGCAGCTTAGCACAGGCACCTTCACCCCTCCACTTT.

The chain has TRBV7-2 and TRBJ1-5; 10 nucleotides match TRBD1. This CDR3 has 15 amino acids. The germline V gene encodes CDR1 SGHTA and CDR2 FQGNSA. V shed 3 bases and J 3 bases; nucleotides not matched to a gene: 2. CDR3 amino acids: CASSLGQGFNQPQHF. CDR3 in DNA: TGTGCCAGCAGCTTGGGACAGGGGTTCAATCAGCCCCAGCATTTT.

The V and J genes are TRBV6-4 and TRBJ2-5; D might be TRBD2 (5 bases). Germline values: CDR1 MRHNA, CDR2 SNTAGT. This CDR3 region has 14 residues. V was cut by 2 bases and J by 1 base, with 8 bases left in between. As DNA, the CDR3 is TGTGCCAGCAGTGACCGGGGAAGCCAAGAGACCCAGTACTTC. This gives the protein CASSDRGSQETQYF.

CDR3: CASAGGSNTGELFF. The CDR3 DNA reads as TGTGCCTCGGCGGGAGGGAGTAACACCGGGGAGCTGTTTTTT. The chain recombines TRBV27 with TRBJ2-2, with 9 bases aligning to TRBD2. Germline V gene lookup returns CDR1 MNHEY and CDR2 SMNVEV (reference sequence). J lost 2 bases, V lost 11 bases, and 6 bases had no gene match. The CDR3 loop spans 14 amino acids.

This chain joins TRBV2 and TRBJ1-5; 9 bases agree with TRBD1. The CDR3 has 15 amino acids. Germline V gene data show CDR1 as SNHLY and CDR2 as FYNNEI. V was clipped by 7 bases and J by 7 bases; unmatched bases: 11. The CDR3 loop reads CASIEDRGEGQPQHF. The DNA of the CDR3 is TGTGCCAGCATCGAGGACAGGGGCGAAGGACAGCCCCAGCATTTT.